These 21 T cell receptor beta chains share one sample of origin, sequenced in a study of OX40 agonist ivuxolimab in advanced cancers. Clones were sequenced by immunoSEQ multiplex PCR, and TCRdb holds only the in-frame ones, with some missing. The repertoire holds about 96,000 clones, 70% to 85% seen once, with less than 6% in the top ten. This sample comprised CD4+ or CD8+ T cells sorted from blood, obtained in a trial of the OX40 agonist ivuxolimab. The receptors here all came from an adult with an advanced solid tumor such as melanoma, head and neck, liver or kidney cancer.

The chain recombines TRBV9 with TRBJ2-3; tentative D call: TRBD2 (5 bases). V was clipped by 3 bases and J by 4 bases, with 12 bases between them. Germline V gene lookup returns CDR1 SGDLS and CDR2 YYNGEE. The CDR3 totals 14 residues. This CDR3 reads CASSEGAPPDTQYF. The CDR3 coding sequence is TGTGCCAGCAGCGAGGGAGCCCCCCCAGATACGCAGTATTTT.

This sequence joins TRBV5-3 and TRBJ2-1; D is ambiguous. TRBV5-3 is labeled an ORF, and its function is uncertain. V lost 4 bases and J 7 bases, leaving 15 bases between the germline ends. CDR3 length: 14 residues. The CDR3 DNA reads as TGTGCCAGAAGCCCTAGTTTAACTCGGAATGAGCAGTTCTTC. Encoded protein: CARSPSLTRNEQFF.

The chain links TRBV5-1 to TRBJ2-7, with D uncertain. Between the trimmed V and J ends, which lost 4 bases and 2 bases, there was a span of 10 bases. Germline CDR1 SGHRS, CDR2 YFSETQ. CDR3 size: 13 residues. As DNA, the CDR3 is TGCGCCAGCAGCCCGACGGTGACCTACGAGCAGTACTTC. This encodes CASSPTVTYEQYF.

This clone was detected only once. The chain employs TRBV7-9 and TRBJ2-1; tentative D call: TRBD1 (6 bases). CDR3 length: 15 residues. In germline, CDR1 is SEHNR, CDR2 FQNEAQ (reference sequence). V was cut by 5 bases and J by 8 bases, with 19 bases left in between. In DNA form, the CDR3 reads TGTGCCAGCAGCCCCCGCCCGCCCGCAGGGGATGAGCAGTTCTTC. This gives the protein CASSPRPPAGDEQFF. The variable domain in full, with the rest retrieved from reference TRBV7-9 and TRBJ2-1, is DTGVSQNPRHKITKRGQNVTFRCDPISEHNRLYWYRQTLGQGPEFLTYFQNEAQLEKSRLLSDRFSAERPKGSFSTLEIQRTEQGDSAMYLCASSPRPPAGDEQFFGPGTRLTVL.

The chain recombines TRBV7-2 with TRBJ2-7; 11 nucleotides align to TRBD1. CDR3 length: 15 residues. CDR1 and CDR2 (germline): SGHTA, FQGNSA. J lost 4 bases, V lost 5 bases, and 7 bases had no gene match. CDR3 coding DNA: TGTGCCAGCAGCAGAACGGGACAGGGGGTATACGAGCAGTACTTC. This sequence encodes CASSRTGQGVYEQYF.

This rearrangement joins TRBV5-6 to TRBJ2-3; D unclear. The germline V gene encodes CDR1 SGHDT and CDR2 YYEEEE. Trimming shortened V by 0 bases and J by 6 bases, and 11 bases separated the two germline ends. The CDR3 is 14 amino acids. DNA for the CDR3: TGTGCCAGCAGCTTGGGGACCCCTAGGGATACGCAGTATTTT. As protein: CASSLGTPRDTQYF.

The rearrangement uses TRBV5-1 and TRBJ2-3; D unclear. From germline, CDR1 is SGHRS and CDR2 YFSETQ. The V and J ends lost 0 bases and 1 base respectively, with 9 bases between them. This CDR3 is 15 amino acids long. The CDR3 region has the DNA TGCGCCAGCAGCTTGGAAGCGATCGGCACAGATACGCAGTATTTT. Its protein is CASSLEAIGTDTQYF.

The chain recombines TRBV9 with TRBJ2-5, with 10 bases lining up with TRBD1. The J call could be wrong; TRBJ2-7 is a better fit for the DNA end. This CDR3 is built from 14 residues. CDR1 and CDR2 from the germline V gene are SGDLS and YYNGEE. The CDR3 here is CASSVGQGAYEQYF. CDR3 bases: TGTGCCAGCAGCGTCGGACAGGGGGCCTACGAGCAGTACTTC.

The chain joins TRBV7-2 to TRBJ2-2, with D possibly being TRBD2 (5 bases). CDR3 length equals 15 residues. Germline loops: CDR1 SGHTA, CDR2 FQGNSA. V lost 5 bases and J 2 bases, leaving 12 bases between the germline ends. This CDR3 reads CASSPARGNTGELFF. The DNA of the CDR3 is TGTGCCAGCAGCCCAGCCCGGGGTAACACCGGGGAGCTGTTTTTT.

The genes are TRBV6-5 and TRBJ2-6; D remains unclear. With 6 bases removed from V and 0 bases from J, the gap between germline ends came to 9 bases. CDR1 and CDR2 from the germline V gene are MNHEY and SVGAGI. The CDR3 spans 15 residues. The CDR3 reads CASRRKPSGANVLTF. The CDR3 DNA sequence: TGTGCCAGCAGACGAAAACCCTCTGGGGCCAACGTCCTGACTTTC.

This sequence joins TRBV7-3 and TRBJ1-1; TRBD1 matches at 8 bases. Germline loops: CDR1 SGHTA, CDR2 FQGTGA. The CDR3 loop spans 15 amino acids. Germline trimming cut 2 bases from V and 7 bases from J; bases unmatched to any gene: 9. CDR3 sequence: CASSLWRTGSLEAFF. CDR3 coding DNA: TGTGCCAGCAGCTTATGGCGGACAGGGTCACTTGAAGCTTTCTTT.

This clone was detected a few times. The CDR3 loop reads CSVAGTGETQYF. CDR3 bases: TGCAGCGTTGCCGGGACAGGGGAGACCCAGTACTTC. V gene TRBV29-1 combines with J gene TRBJ2-5, with 9 bases fitting TRBD1. With 4 bases clipped from V and 5 bases from J, the junction kept 2 bases outside the gene matches. This CDR3 contains 12 residues. CDR1 SQVTM and CDR2 ANQGSEA come from the germline V gene. The full variable domain, its missing parts supplied by reference TRBV29-1 and TRBJ2-5, is SAVISQKPSRDICQRGTSLTIQCQVDSQVTMMFWYRQQPGQSLTLIATANQGSEATYESGFVIDKFPISRPNLTFSTLTVSNMSPEDSSIYLCSVAGTGETQYFGPGTRLLVL.

This clone occurred once. The chain links TRBV7-3 to TRBJ2-3, with D hard to call. The V gene's germline CDR1 is SGHTA and CDR2 FQGTGA. V was cut by 2 bases and J by 6 bases, with 9 bases left in between. The CDR3 covers 13 residues. The chain's CDR3 is CASSLLPGDTQYF. Written as DNA, the CDR3 is TGTGCCAGCAGCTTACTCCCCGGCGATACGCAGTATTTT.

The rearrangement joins TRBV7-6 to TRBJ2-1; 9 bases fit TRBD2. From germline, CDR1 is SGHVS and CDR2 FNYEAQ. The CDR3 contains 17 residues. V shed 2 bases and J 5 bases; nucleotides not matched to a gene: 10. Here the CDR3 DNA reads TGTGCCAGCAGCTTAACCCCCTTAGCGGGGGTTAACAATGAGCAGTTCTTC. This translates into CASSLTPLAGVNNEQFF.

The chain recombines TRBV5-1 with TRBJ2-7; 7 bases align to TRBD1. This CDR3 has 14 amino acids. CDR1 and CDR2 from the germline V gene are SGHRS and YFSETQ. Germline trimming cut 4 bases from V and 5 bases from J; bases unmatched to any gene: 9. CDR3 coding DNA: TGCGCCAGCAGCCCGGAGGTAGGGGGCAACGAGCAGTACTTC. Translation: CASSPEVGGNEQYF.

The chain has TRBV27 and TRBJ2-7; maybe TRBD1 (6 bases). The germline V and J ends were trimmed by 0 bases and 4 bases, with 13 bases remaining between them. The CDR3 has 15 amino acids. Germline lookup yields CDR1 MNHEY and CDR2 SMNVEV (reference sequence). CDR3 loop: CASSLSGTQSYEQYF. The CDR3 DNA is TGTGCCAGCAGTTTATCGGGGACACAAAGTTACGAGCAGTACTTC.

CDR3 residues: CASSVMGTSSGNTIYF. In DNA, the CDR3 is TGTGCCAGCAGCGTAATGGGCACGAGCTCTGGAAACACCATATATTTT. V is TRBV9 and J is TRBJ1-3; D gene ambiguous. This CDR3 region has 16 residues. CDR1 and CDR2 from the germline V gene are SGDLS and YYNGEE. Trimming pared 1 base from V and 0 bases from J, leaving 11 bases between.

This clone was observed a few times. The J gene is TRBJ1-3, the V gene TRBV19; D not certain. CDR1 and CDR2 (germline): LNHDA, SQIVND (reference sequence). V lost 3 bases and J lost 0, with 12 bases in between. This CDR3 is built from 16 residues. The CDR3 is CASSIRSAISGNTIYF. As DNA, the CDR3 is TGTGCCAGTAGTATTAGGTCGGCAATCTCTGGAAACACCATATATTTT.

V is TRBV4-1 and J is TRBJ2-3, with D possibly matching TRBD1 (5 bases). Per the germline V gene, CDR1 is MGHRA and CDR2 is YSYEKL. V lost 0 bases to trimming and J lost 0 bases, with 10 bases between them. The CDR3 runs to 16 residues. CDR3 nucleotides: TGCGCCAGCAGCCAAGATCCAGGGATAAGCACAGATACGCAGTATTTT. As protein: CASSQDPGISTDTQYF.

This chain joins TRBV18 and TRBJ1-2; 7 bases fit TRBD1. The J segment lost 7 bases and the V segment lost 3 bases, leaving 5 bases of the junction unmatched. The CDR3 has 13 residues. The germline CDR1 and CDR2 sequences are KGHSH and LQKENI. Written as DNA, the CDR3 is TGTGCCAGCTCACCCGGGACAGATTTTGGCTACACCTTC. This gives the protein CASSPGTDFGYTF.

The chain is built from TRBV2 and TRBJ2-3; 9 bases agree with TRBD1. Germline-derived CDR1 and CDR2 are SNHLY and FYNNEI. The CDR3 covers 13 residues. V trimming: 8 bases; J trimming: 3 bases; junction bases outside the gene matches: 3. CDR3 sequence: CASGQGRTDTQYF. The CDR3 DNA reads TGTGCCAGCGGACAGGGGCGTACAGATACGCAGTATTTT.